The T cell receptor (beta chain) under discussion was sequenced for a study of beta chain features in type 1 diabetes. Background on the study: The examined sorted cells totaled under 120 million across samples.

The study reverse transcribed the entire isolated RNA, so it sequenced expressed TCRB transcripts. Measured with immunoSEQ multiplex PCR; TCRdb has only the in-frame clones, and not every one. Altogether a few hundred thousand clones are present, roughly 22% being singletons, with the ten largest covering less than 0.03%. Looked up from germline, CDR1 is MDHEN and CDR2 is SYDVKM. Trimming at V came to 6 bases and at J to 4 bases, leaving 10 bases not matched to a gene. This CDR3 has 15 residues. Study results and limitations: TCRB CDR3s were moderately but significantly shorter in Type 1 diabetes patients in all four CD4+ subsets. TCRB repertoires of naive, central memory and Treg cells appeared more similar among patients than among healthy donors. A PCR bias possibly favoring shorter templates would apply equally to patients and controls.

This clone was counted only a few times. Its antigen is not known. The V gene is TRBV28, the J gene TRBJ2-7, with 9 bases that match TRBD1. The sequence was obtained from a woman aged 40-49 years with type 1 diabetes. Sequencing used naive CD4+ T cells from blood. The CDR3 spells CASSRTGGGLYEQYF. CDR3 nucleotides: TGTGCCAGCAGCCGCACAGGGGGCGGATTATACGAGCAGTACTTC.